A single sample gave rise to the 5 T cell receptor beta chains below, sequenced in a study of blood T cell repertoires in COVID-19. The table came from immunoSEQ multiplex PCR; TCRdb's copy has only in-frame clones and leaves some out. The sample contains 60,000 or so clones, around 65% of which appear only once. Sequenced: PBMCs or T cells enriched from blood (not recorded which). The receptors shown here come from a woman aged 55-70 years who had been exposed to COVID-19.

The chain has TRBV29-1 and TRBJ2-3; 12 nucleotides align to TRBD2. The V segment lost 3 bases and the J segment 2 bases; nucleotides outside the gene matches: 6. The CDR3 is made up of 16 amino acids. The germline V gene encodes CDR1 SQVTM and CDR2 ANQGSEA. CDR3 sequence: CSVDLAGGRDTDTQYF. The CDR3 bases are TGCAGCGTTGATCTAGCGGGGGGGCGGGACACAGATACGCAGTATTTT.

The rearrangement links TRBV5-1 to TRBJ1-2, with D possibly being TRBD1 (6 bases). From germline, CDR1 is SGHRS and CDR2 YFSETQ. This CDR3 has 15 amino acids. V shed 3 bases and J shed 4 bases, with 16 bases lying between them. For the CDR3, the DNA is TGCGCCAGCAGCTGGGACCCAACAGGGTCCTATGGCTACACCTTC. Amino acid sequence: CASSWDPTGSYGYTF.

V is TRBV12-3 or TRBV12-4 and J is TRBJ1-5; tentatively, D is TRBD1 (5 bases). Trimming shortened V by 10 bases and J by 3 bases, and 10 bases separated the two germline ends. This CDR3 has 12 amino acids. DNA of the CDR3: TGTGCCATTTCAGGGATCAATCAGCCCCAGCATTTT. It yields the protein CAISGINQPQHF.

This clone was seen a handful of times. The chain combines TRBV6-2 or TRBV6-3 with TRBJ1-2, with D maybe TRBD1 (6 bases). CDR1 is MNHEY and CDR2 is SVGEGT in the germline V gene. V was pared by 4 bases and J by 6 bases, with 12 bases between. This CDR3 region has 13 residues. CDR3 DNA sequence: TGTGCCAGCAGTTTGGACAGCTCGAATGGCTACACCTTC. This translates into CASSLDSSNGYTF.

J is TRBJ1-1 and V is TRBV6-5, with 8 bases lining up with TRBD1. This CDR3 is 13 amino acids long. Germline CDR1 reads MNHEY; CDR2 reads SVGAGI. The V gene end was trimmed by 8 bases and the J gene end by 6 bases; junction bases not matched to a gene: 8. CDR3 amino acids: CASSRDRIAEAFF. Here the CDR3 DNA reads TGTGCCAGCTCCCGGGACAGGATTGCTGAAGCTTTCTTT.